Shown below are 26 T cell receptor beta chains from a single sample sequenced in a study of T-cell memory formation after mild COVID-19. Via MiXCR, TCRdb re-called the 5' RACE reads, giving one row per CDR3 protein. The sample records about 610,000 distinct CDR3 sequences, 15% to 20% being singletons. The material sequenced was PBMCs or a T cell subset sorted from them (not recorded which). These receptors were obtained from an adult woman who had mild COVID-19 (a few samples of this study predate the infection). Cell type and time point are not known.

The chain has TRBV29-1 and TRBJ1-1; tentatively, D is TRBD1 (6 bases). The V end lost 6 bases, the J end lost 6 bases, and 20 bases lay between the germline ends. CDR1 SQVTM and CDR2 ANQGSEA come from the germline V gene. The CDR3 length is 14 residues. The CDR3 coding sequence is TGCAGCGTCACCCCCGGGGGCGGGAGGGCTGAAGCTTTCTTT. Its protein is CSVTPGGGRAEAFF.

Only a few counts were recorded for this clonotype. V gene TRBV19 combines with J gene TRBJ1-2; D unclear. The CDR3 has 12 residues. In germline, CDR1 is LNHDA, CDR2 SQIVND (reference sequence). Between the trimmed V and J ends, which lost 5 bases and 4 bases, there was a span of 8 bases. The CDR3 sequence is CASSDQIYGYTF. In DNA form, the CDR3 reads TGTGCCAGTAGTGATCAGATCTATGGCTACACCTTC.

V gene TRBV7-9 combines with J gene TRBJ2-7; D may be TRBD2 (6 bases). With 1 base removed from V and 5 bases from J, the gap between germline ends came to 15 bases. CDR3 length: 15 amino acids. Germline lookup yields CDR1 SEHNR and CDR2 FQNEAQ (reference sequence). CDR3 region: CASSLGVREWDEQYF. The CDR3 DNA is TGTGCCAGCAGCTTAGGCGTTCGGGAGTGGGACGAGCAGTACTTC.

This chain's CDR3 is CASSPRSSETQYF. The CDR3 DNA follows: TGTGCCAGCAGTCCCAGGTCGTCAGAGACCCAGTACTTC. This sequence joins TRBV6-4 and TRBJ2-5; D not resolved. Trimming removed 5 bases at V and 4 bases at J, with 11 bases between. Germline-derived CDR1 and CDR2 are MRHNA and SNTAGT. This CDR3 comprises 13 residues.

The chain employs TRBV7-9 and TRBJ1-4; D gene ambiguous. Per germline, CDR1 SEHNR and CDR2 FQNEAQ (reference sequence). Deletions cut 5 bases from V and 0 bases from J, with 7 bases between. The CDR3 has 14 residues. The CDR3 spells CASSLETTNEKLFF. The CDR3, as DNA: TGTGCCAGCAGCCTTGAGACAACTAATGAAAAACTGTTTTTT.

The J gene is TRBJ1-6, the V gene TRBV7-2; no clear D gene. Germline V gives CDR1 SGHTA, CDR2 FQGNSA. V gave up 5 bases and J gave up 6 bases, with 17 bases separating them. The length of the CDR3 is 16 residues. CDR3 DNA: TGTGCCAGCAGCGTTGCGACGGGGTTTGGTAATTCACCCCTCCACTTT. Its protein is CASSVATGFGNSPLHF.

The chain combines TRBV18 with TRBJ2-1; 11 positions match TRBD2. Germline lookup yields CDR1 KGHSH and CDR2 LQKENI. V lost 1 base, J lost 6 bases, and 5 bases stayed unmatched. The CDR3 loop spans 16 amino acids. CDR3 residues: CASSPLSGGASNEQFF. The DNA of the CDR3 is TGTGCCAGCTCACCACTTAGCGGGGGGGCCAGCAATGAGCAGTTCTTC.

This clonotype was recorded a few times. V gene TRBV5-6 combines with J gene TRBJ1-4; a weak D match, TRBD1 (5 bases). Germline V lookup: CDR1 SGHDT, CDR2 YYEEEE. The CDR3 sequence is 13 residues long. The germline V and J ends were trimmed by 4 bases and 7 bases, with 11 bases remaining between them. CDR3 DNA sequence: TGTGCCAGCAGCCGCGGACATCGTGAAAAACTGTTTTTT. The encoded protein is CASSRGHREKLFF. The complete variable domain, with remaining parts taken from reference TRBV5-6 and TRBJ1-4, reads DAGVTQSPTHLIKTRGQQVTLRCSPKSGHDTVSWYQQALGQGPQFIFQYYEEEERQRGNFPDRFSGHQFPNYSSELNVNALLLGDSALYLCASSRGHREKLFFGSGTQLSVL.

This clonotype was detected only a few times. The V call is TRBV12-3 or TRBV12-4, the J call TRBJ2-2; no definite D call. CDR3 size: 13 residues. V shed 3 bases and J shed 3 bases, with 5 bases lying between them. DNA of the CDR3: TGTGCCAGCAGTTTCTCCTACACCGGGGAGCTGTTTTTT. Amino acids: CASSFSYTGELFF.

This clonotype has ten or more counts. V usage is TRBV11-2 and J usage is TRBJ2-4; D unclear. The ends were cut back, 4 bases at V and 6 bases at J, with 4 bases in the middle. Germline CDR1 SGHAT, CDR2 FQNNGV. The length of the CDR3 is 11 residues. In DNA, the CDR3 is TGTGCCAGCAGCTCCCTAAACATTCAGTACTTC. It encodes CASSSLNIQYF.

This clonotype was recorded a few times. V is TRBV3-1 and J is TRBJ2-7; 9 bases agree with TRBD2. Germline-derived CDR1 and CDR2 are LGHDT and YNNKEL (reference sequence). This CDR3 region has 15 residues. The J segment lost 1 base and the V segment lost 1 base, leaving 2 bases of the junction unmatched. The CDR3 reads CASSQASGVSYEQYF. In DNA form, the CDR3 reads TGTGCCAGCAGCCAAGCTAGCGGGGTATCCTACGAGCAGTACTTC.

This clonotype was observed a few times. The rearrangement joins TRBV5-1 to TRBJ2-7, with TRBD1 identical over 8 bases. Germline V CDR1 and CDR2: SGHRS, YFSETQ. CDR3 length: 14 residues. V lost 0 bases to trimming and J lost 7 bases; unmatched junction nucleotides: 6. The DNA for the CDR3 is TGCGCCAGCAGCTTGGTGGCAGGGGGCTGGGAGCAGTACTTC. It is translated as CASSLVAGGWEQYF.

Ten or more counts support this clonotype. The chain is built from TRBV20-1 and TRBJ2-3; TRBD2 aligns across 8 bases. The germline CDR1 and CDR2 sequences are DFQATT and SNEGSKA (reference sequence). This CDR3 spans 18 amino acids. J gave up 2 bases and V 2 bases, and 15 bases lay outside the gene matches. In DNA, the CDR3 is TGCAGTGCTAGAAAGATTAGCGGGGTTAAGGCCTCCACAGATACGCAGTATTTT. Translation: CSARKISGVKASTDTQYF.

The CDR3 region has the DNA TGTGCCAGCAGTATGACAGGGATGGGGGGAAACATTCAGTACTTC. It encodes CASSMTGMGGNIQYF. The rearrangement uses TRBV12-3 or TRBV12-4 and TRBJ2-4; a weak D match, TRBD1 (7 bases). Trimming removed 5 bases from V and 6 bases from J, with 17 bases in between. CDR3 length: 15 amino acids.

V is TRBV27 and J is TRBJ2-7; D remains unclear. Looked up from germline, CDR1 is MNHEY and CDR2 is SMNVEV (reference sequence). Trimming pared 4 bases from V and 3 bases from J, leaving 16 bases between. The CDR3 consists of 15 residues. The CDR3 DNA reads as TGTGCCAGCAGTTGGCATGAGAGACAACGCTACGAGCAGTACTTC. It is translated as CASSWHERQRYEQYF.

The gene calls are TRBV5-1 and TRBJ1-5; D possibly corresponds to TRBD1 (6 bases). This CDR3 comprises 15 residues. Germline CDR1 is SGHRS and CDR2 is YFSETQ. The V end lost 4 bases, the J end lost 0 bases, and 11 bases lay between the germline ends. CDR3 sequence: CASSPDSYSNQPQHF. The CDR3 DNA reads TGCGCCAGCAGCCCGGACAGTTATAGCAATCAGCCCCAGCATTTT.

The rearrangement joins TRBV24-1 to TRBJ1-2; D ambiguous. Trimming pared 3 bases from V and 4 bases from J, leaving 8 bases between. The CDR3 sequence is 13 residues long. Germline V gene lookup returns CDR1 KGHDR and CDR2 SFDVKD. In DNA form, the CDR3 reads TGTGCCACCAGTGATAAAATCAGCTATGGCTACACCTTC. Translated: CATSDKISYGYTF.

Turning to this clonotype: One end of the junction does not line up with germline, which may come from a read error. The chain combines TRBV20-1 with TRBJ2-2, with D hard to call. The CDR3 extends over 14 amino acids. CDR1 is DFQATT and CDR2 is SNEGSKA in the germline V gene (reference sequence). The CDR3 region has the DNA TGCAGTGCCAGAGCCAGCCTGAACACCGGGGAGCTGTTTTTT. Encoded protein: CSARASLNTGELFF.

This clonotype was detected only a few times. The CDR3 loop reads CASSPRQGSRPQHF. In DNA, the CDR3 is TGTGCCAGCTCACCTCGACAGGGTAGTCGGCCCCAGCATTTT. This chain connects TRBV18 to TRBJ1-5; TRBD1 agrees at 7 bases. In germline, CDR1 is KGHSH, CDR2 LQKENI. J lost 9 bases, V lost 3 bases, and 8 bases had no gene match. CDR3 length: 14 amino acids.

The sample holds a few counts of this clonotype. CDR3 nucleotides: TGTGCCAGCAGCCCCTTAACTAGCGGGGGCAAAAACATTCAGTACTTC. Its protein product is CASSPLTSGGKNIQYF. The V and J genes are TRBV3-1 and TRBJ2-4; TRBD2 matches at 11 bases. The J segment lost 3 bases and the V segment lost 4 bases, leaving 5 bases of the junction unmatched. This CDR3 comprises 16 residues. Looked up from germline, CDR1 is LGHDT and CDR2 is YNNKEL (reference sequence).

This clonotype was picked up a small number of times. The gene calls are TRBV6-1 and TRBJ1-1, with 10 bases identical to TRBD1. Germline assignment: CDR1 MNHNS and CDR2 SASEGT. CDR3 length: 16 residues. The junction had 12 bases not matched to a gene; V was cut back by 6 bases and J by 5 bases. CDR3 in amino acids: CASSLRDRGPTTEAFF. The CDR3 DNA is TGTGCCAGCAGCCTCCGGGACAGGGGTCCCACTACTGAAGCTTTCTTT.

This clonotype has a handful of counts. The chain recombines TRBV21-1 with TRBJ2-5; the table's D call, TRBD1, has no DNA check behind it. TRBV21-1 is flagged as a pseudogene. There are 16 residues in the CDR3. CDR3 sequence (DNA): TGTGCCAGCAGCCGACAGGGGGCGCCGGGTTTGGAGACCCAGTACTTC. Protein: CASSRQGAPGLETQYF.

This clonotype appeared a few times. The chain employs TRBV12-3 or TRBV12-4 and TRBJ1-5; D is uncertain. The CDR3 has 15 amino acids. V was trimmed by 1 base and J by 8 bases, leaving 15 bases between them. The CDR3 reads CASSLGDLKAEPQHF. CDR3 DNA sequence: TGTGCCAGCAGTTTAGGAGACCTGAAGGCGGAGCCCCAGCATTTT.

The CDR3 DNA sequence: TGTGCCAGCAGCTCGGTGGCAGGGAATTCACCCCTCCACTTT. Translating gives CASSSVAGNSPLHF. The genes are TRBV7-9 and TRBJ1-6, with D possibly matching TRBD1 (5 bases). V was trimmed by 4 bases and J by 7 bases, leaving 11 bases between them. The CDR3 sequence is 14 residues long. Germline V gives CDR1 SEHNR, CDR2 FQNEAQ (reference sequence).

The chain combines TRBV12-3 or TRBV12-4 with TRBJ1-1; D is perhaps TRBD1 (5 bases). V lost 5 bases, J lost 6 bases, and 19 bases lay in between. CDR3 size: 15 residues. The CDR3 is CASSPPGRGFAEAFF. DNA of the CDR3: TGTGCCAGCAGTCCCCCCGGGAGGGGTTTTGCTGAAGCTTTCTTT.

V usage is TRBV12-3 or TRBV12-4 and J usage is TRBJ1-1; a possible D gene is TRBD1 (6 bases). Trimming cost V 3 bases and J 4 bases, with 12 bases left between them. The CDR3 runs to 14 residues. CDR3 in amino acids: CASSFVGRGTEAFF. In DNA form, the CDR3 reads TGTGCCAGCAGTTTTGTCGGCAGGGGCACTGAAGCTTTCTTT.